Below are 20 T cell receptor beta chains sequenced from a single sample in a study of shared clonotypes between healthy human individuals (TCRdb year 2020). Libraries were prepared through the immunoSEQ multiplex PCR assay. TCRdb holds this immuneACCESS table with in-frame rearrangements only. Some clones are missing; in checked studies, unresolved V genes explain under half, and the rest has no known cause. This sample lists under 850,000 clones; around 93% were detected once. Jointly, the top ten make up around 24% of the sample. CD8 naive samples were CD45RO-negative cells positively selected for CCR7, giving a CD45RA+CCR7+ population that excluded TemRA cells. Sequencing was done on a sample of naive CD8+ T cells sorted from blood. This specimen's cell subset or site label, per the study, means: CD45RA+CCR7+. These receptors all stem from a man aged 30-40 years in good health.

The chain carries TRBV11-2 and TRBJ2-7, with D perhaps TRBD1 (5 bases). Trimming pared 1 base from V and 4 bases from J, leaving 14 bases between. Germline CDR1 and CDR2: SGHAT and FQNNGV. CDR3 length: 15 residues. Here the CDR3 reads CASSLVGQGNYEQYF. For the CDR3, the DNA is TGTGCCAGCAGCTTAGTAGGGCAGGGAAATTACGAGCAGTACTTC. Based on the CDR3 plus reference TRBV11-2 and TRBJ2-7, the full variable domain is EAGVAQSPRYKIIEKRQSVAFWCNPISGHATLYWYQQILGQGPKLLIQFQNNGVVDDSQLPKDRFSAERLKGVDSTLKIQPAKLEDSAVYLCASSLVGQGNYEQYFGPGTRLTVT.

This clone is a singleton in its sample. The chain employs TRBV19 and TRBJ1-4; TRBD1 agrees at 11 bases. Germline assignment: CDR1 LNHDA and CDR2 SQIVND (reference sequence). After removal of 3 bases from V and 5 bases from J, the junction contained 5 bases not matched to a gene. The CDR3 has 16 amino acids. CDR3 sequence (DNA): TGTGCCAGTAGTATGGACAGGGGGCGGAAGAATGAAAAACTGTTTTTT. Translating gives CASSMDRGRKNEKLFF.

The rearrangement links TRBV7-9 to TRBJ2-7; TRBD1 matches 8 bases. This CDR3 is 15 amino acids long. The germline V gene has CDR1 SEHNR and CDR2 FQNEAQ (reference sequence). V gave up 1 base and J gave up 3 bases; unmatched junction bases: 5. The CDR3 nucleotides are TGTGCCAGCAGCTTAGGACAGGGGTCCCTCTACGAGCAGTACTTC. It codes for CASSLGQGSLYEQYF.

This clone was seen once. The rearrangement uses TRBV27 and TRBJ1-1; 10 nucleotides match TRBD1. Germline CDR1 and CDR2: MNHEY and SMNVEV (reference sequence). With V trimmed by 4 bases and J by 3 bases, 2 bases remained unmatched. The CDR3 length is 14 residues. CDR3 bases: TGTGCCAGCAGTTCGACAGGGGGCTACACTGAAGCTTTCTTT. Translating gives CASSSTGGYTEAFF.

This chain connects TRBV6-6 to TRBJ2-5, with D unclear. The CDR3 has 14 residues. V lost 2 bases and J lost 2, with 9 bases in between. The germline CDR1 and CDR2 sequences are MNHNY and SVGAGI (reference sequence). CDR3 coding DNA: TGTGCCAGCAGTTACAGGAAATTACAAGAGACCCAGTACTTC. Translated, it gives CASSYRKLQETQYF.

CDR3 nucleotides: TGTGCCAGCAGCTTAATAGGTGGTGGGCCGAACAATGAGCAGTTCTTC. This encodes CASSLIGGGPNNEQFF. The V gene is TRBV7-9, the J gene TRBJ2-1; D ambiguous. V was pared by 2 bases and J by 5 bases, with 16 bases between. The germline CDR1 and CDR2 sequences are SEHNR and FQNEAQ (reference sequence). The CDR3 is 16 amino acids.

The J gene is TRBJ2-7, the V gene TRBV28; 8 bases match TRBD1. CDR1 is MDHEN, CDR2 SYDVKM, per germline. The CDR3 runs 16 residues. V gave up 8 bases and J gave up 2 bases; unmatched junction bases: 14. The CDR3 protein is CASSSVMGQVTYEQYF. CDR3 in DNA: TGTGCCAGCTCTTCGGTGATGGGACAGGTTACCTACGAGCAGTACTTC.

The gene calls are TRBV9 and TRBJ2-1, with D hard to call. The V end was cut by 0 bases, the J end by 3 bases, with 7 bases between. This CDR3 spans 14 amino acids. Germline values: CDR1 SGDLS, CDR2 YYNGEE. DNA for the CDR3: TGTGCCAGCAGCGTAGATCTTTTCTACAATGAGCAGTTCTTC. This sequence encodes CASSVDLFYNEQFF.

The chain couples TRBV10-3 to TRBJ2-7; a weak D match, TRBD1 (5 bases). This CDR3 region has 14 residues. Between the trimmed V and J ends, which lost 0 bases and 7 bases, there was a span of 13 bases. The germline CDR1 and CDR2 sequences are ENHRY and SYGVKD. The CDR3 nucleotides read TGTGCCATCAGTGAGTCGAAGGGTTCAGGGGAGCAGTACTTC. Its translation: CAISESKGSGEQYF.

The table lists this clone with a few counts. The chain is built from TRBV4-1 and TRBJ2-5; no clear D gene. Looked up from germline, CDR1 is MGHRA and CDR2 is YSYEKL. V was clipped by 5 bases and J by 5 bases, with 18 bases between them. This CDR3 contains 15 residues. The CDR3 nucleotides read TGCGCCAGCAGCTCCCCCATAGGGCTAGAGGAGACCCAGTACTTC. This sequence encodes CASSSPIGLEETQYF.

The chain carries TRBV7-6 and TRBJ2-7; D is ambiguous. Germline V lookup: CDR1 SGHVS, CDR2 FNYEAQ. Trimming pared 1 base from V and 2 bases from J, leaving 12 bases between. The CDR3 runs 15 residues. Here the CDR3 reads CASSLEGVPTYEQYF. In DNA form, the CDR3 reads TGTGCCAGCAGCTTAGAAGGAGTCCCCACCTACGAGCAGTACTTC.

The chain recombines TRBV27 with TRBJ2-1; D gene ambiguous. V lost 2 bases, J lost 6 bases, and 8 bases lay in between. The germline V gene has CDR1 MNHEY and CDR2 SMNVEV (reference sequence). There are 13 residues in the CDR3. Here the CDR3 DNA reads TGTGCCAGCAGTTTAGGGTTGGTCAATGAGCAGTTCTTC. It yields the protein CASSLGLVNEQFF.

The chain has TRBV6-5 and TRBJ2-1; D is undetermined. This CDR3 region has 13 residues. Between the trimmed V and J ends, which lost 5 bases and 8 bases, there was a span of 13 bases. Germline values: CDR1 MNHEY, CDR2 SVGAGI. CDR3 sequence: CASSHRPWDEQFF. The CDR3 region has the DNA TGTGCCAGCAGTCACCGGCCGTGGGATGAGCAGTTCTTC.

The rearrangement uses TRBV13 and TRBJ1-4, with D maybe TRBD1 (5 bases). Deletions cut 6 bases from V and 8 bases from J, with 13 bases between. The CDR3 is 13 amino acids. The germline CDR1 and CDR2 sequences are PRHDT and FYEKMQ (reference sequence). The CDR3 DNA reads TGTGCCAGCAGGCAGGGAGGAAACGAAAAACTGTTTTTT. It translates to CASRQGGNEKLFF.

This chain joins TRBV5-6 and TRBJ1-1; D may be TRBD1 (5 bases). The CDR3 spans 16 residues. V was trimmed by 4 bases and J by 3 bases, leaving 19 bases between them. Germline loops: CDR1 SGHDT, CDR2 YYEEEE. The CDR3 DNA reads TGTGCCAGCAGCCTCTCGATCCGGGGGGTTGACACTGAAGCTTTCTTT. Translation: CASSLSIRGVDTEAFF.

V usage is TRBV28 and J usage is TRBJ1-1, with D possibly TRBD1 on 5 matching bases. V lost 6 bases and J 0 bases, leaving 8 bases between the germline ends. Germline CDR1 MDHEN, CDR2 SYDVKM. The CDR3 runs 13 residues. CDR3 sequence reads: CASRGGMNTEAFF. The CDR3, as DNA: TGTGCCAGCAGGGGGGGAATGAACACTGAAGCTTTCTTT.

V and J are TRBV7-3 and TRBJ1-2; perhaps TRBD1 as D (5 bases). Trimming shortened V by 1 base and J by 4 bases, and 7 bases separated the two germline ends. The CDR3 has 13 amino acids. The V gene's germline CDR1 is SGHTA and CDR2 FQGTGA. CDR3 in DNA: TGTGCCAGCAGCTTAATAGGGGCCTATGGCTACACCTTC. This sequence encodes CASSLIGAYGYTF.

The chain is built from TRBV19 and TRBJ1-1; maybe TRBD1 (6 bases). This CDR3 spans 12 amino acids. Trimming left V 7 bases short and J 5 bases short, with 11 bases between. Germline CDR1 is LNHDA and CDR2 is SQIVND (reference sequence). The CDR3 sequence is CASKEGGTEAFF. For the CDR3, the DNA is TGTGCCAGTAAGGAGGGGGGGACTGAAGCTTTCTTT.

About this clone: The junction does not match germline at one end; this may be a read error. The V gene is TRBV13, the J gene TRBJ2-7; 7 positions agree with TRBD2. CDR3 length equals 12 residues. The germline V gene has CDR1 PRHDT and CDR2 FYEKMQ (reference sequence). CDR3 DNA sequence: TGTGCCAGCAGCTTAGGCTCAGGACTAGTATTTTTC. It yields the protein CASSLGSGLVFF.

This chain uses TRBV15 with TRBJ2-4; D ambiguous. This CDR3 has 15 amino acids. Germline V gives CDR1 LNHNV, CDR2 YYDKDF (reference sequence). The V end was cut by 3 bases, the J end by 1 base, with 10 bases between. The CDR3 DNA reads TGTGCCACCAGCAGCACCAGTGGGGCCAAAAACATTCAGTACTTC. Protein sequence: CATSSTSGAKNIQYF.